This TCR beta chain stems from a study of T cell responses to AZD1222 COVID-19 vaccine. Only in-frame clones appear in the TCRdb table, and some are missing; sequencing was by immunoSEQ multiplex PCR. The sample contains 150,000 to 200,000 clones, more than 75% of which appear only once. Germline CDR1 is GTSNPN and CDR2 is SVGIG (reference sequence). There are 14 residues in the CDR3. V lost 0 bases and J 6 bases, leaving 12 bases between the germline ends. The chain is built from TRBV30 and TRBJ1-3; unclear D gene. This TCR was sampled from an adult in good health. The specimen comprised peripheral blood, sampled on day 0 of MenACWY control vaccination. CDR3 sequence (DNA): TGTGCCTGGAGTGTAGGATCCTCCGAAAACACCATATATTTT. It specifies CAWSVGSSENTIYF.